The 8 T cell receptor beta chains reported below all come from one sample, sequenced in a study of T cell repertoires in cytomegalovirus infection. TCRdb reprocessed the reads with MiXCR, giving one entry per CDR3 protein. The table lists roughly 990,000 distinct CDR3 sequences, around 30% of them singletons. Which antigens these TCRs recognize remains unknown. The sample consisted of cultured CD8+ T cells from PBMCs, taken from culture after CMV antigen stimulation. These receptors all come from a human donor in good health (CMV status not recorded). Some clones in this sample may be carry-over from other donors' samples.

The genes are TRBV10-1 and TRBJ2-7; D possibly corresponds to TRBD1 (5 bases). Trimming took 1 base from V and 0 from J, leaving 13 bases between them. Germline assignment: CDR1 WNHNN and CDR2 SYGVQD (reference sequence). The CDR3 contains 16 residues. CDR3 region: CASSEYNRLLSYEQYF. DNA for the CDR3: TGCGCCAGCAGTGAGTATAACAGGCTTCTCTCCTACGAGCAGTACTTC.

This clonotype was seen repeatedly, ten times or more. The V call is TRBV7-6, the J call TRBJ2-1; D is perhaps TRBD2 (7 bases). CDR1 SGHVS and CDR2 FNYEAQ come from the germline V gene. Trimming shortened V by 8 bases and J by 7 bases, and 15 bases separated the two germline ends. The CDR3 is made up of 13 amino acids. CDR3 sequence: CASGGGLGNEQFF. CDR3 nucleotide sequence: TGTGCCAGCGGCGGGGGCCTGGGGAATGAGCAGTTCTTC.

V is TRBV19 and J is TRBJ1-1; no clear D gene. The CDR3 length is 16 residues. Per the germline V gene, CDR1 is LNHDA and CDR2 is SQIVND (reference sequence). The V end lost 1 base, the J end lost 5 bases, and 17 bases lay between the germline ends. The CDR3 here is CASSIVDTPTGTEAFF. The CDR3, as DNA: TGTGCCAGTAGTATAGTAGACACCCCGACGGGGACTGAAGCTTTCTTT.

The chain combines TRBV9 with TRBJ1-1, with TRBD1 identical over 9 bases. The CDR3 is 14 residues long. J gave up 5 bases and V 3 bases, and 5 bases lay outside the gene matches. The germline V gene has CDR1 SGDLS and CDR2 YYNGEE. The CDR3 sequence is CASSDGTGWTEAFF. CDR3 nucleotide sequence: TGTGCCAGCAGCGACGGGACAGGGTGGACTGAAGCTTTCTTT.

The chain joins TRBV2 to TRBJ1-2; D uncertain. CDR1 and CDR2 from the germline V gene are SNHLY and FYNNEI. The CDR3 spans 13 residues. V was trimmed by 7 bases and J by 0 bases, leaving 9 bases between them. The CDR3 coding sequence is TGTGCCAGCAATGGAGGGTCTAACTATGGCTACACCTTC. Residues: CASNGGSNYGYTF.

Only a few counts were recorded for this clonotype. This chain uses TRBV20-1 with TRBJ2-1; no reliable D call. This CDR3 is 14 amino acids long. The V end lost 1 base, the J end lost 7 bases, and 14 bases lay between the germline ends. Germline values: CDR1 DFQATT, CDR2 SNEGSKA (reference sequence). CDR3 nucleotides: TGCAGTGCTAGAGGGGGTTCCCCAAGGAATGAGCAGTTCTTC. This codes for CSARGGSPRNEQFF.

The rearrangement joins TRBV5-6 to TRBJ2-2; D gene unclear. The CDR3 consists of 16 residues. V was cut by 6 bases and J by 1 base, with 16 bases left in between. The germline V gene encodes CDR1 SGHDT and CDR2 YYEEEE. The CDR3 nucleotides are TGTGCCAGCAACCAGGAGTTTGAAAGGAACACCGGGGAGCTGTTTTTT. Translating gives CASNQEFERNTGELFF. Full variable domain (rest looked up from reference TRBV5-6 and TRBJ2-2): DAGVTQSPTHLIKTRGQQVTLRCSPKSGHDTVSWYQQALGQGPQFIFQYYEEEERQRGNFPDRFSGHQFPNYSSELNVNALLLGDSALYLCASNQEFERNTGELFFGEGSRLTVL.

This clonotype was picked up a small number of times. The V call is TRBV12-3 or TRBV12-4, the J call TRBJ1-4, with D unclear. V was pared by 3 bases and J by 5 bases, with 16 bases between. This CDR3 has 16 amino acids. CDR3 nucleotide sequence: TGTGCCAGCAGTTTTAATACCGTGTCGGCAAATGAAAAACTGTTTTTT. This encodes CASSFNTVSANEKLFF.